What follows describes a single TCR beta chain. This CDR3 contains 16 residues. Germline V gene sequence: CDR1 MNHNY, CDR2 SVGAGI (reference sequence). The junction had 12 bases not matched to a gene; V was cut back by 4 bases and J by 6 bases. This record comes from a study of PD-L1 blockade in urothelial cancer. For the study at large: Per blood sample, T cells had a median of around 150,000.

This sample's time point: pretreatment peripheral blood. Using immunoSEQ multiplex PCR, the repertoire was profiled, and TCRdb retains in-frame clones only, with some absent. The sample yields approximately 86,000 clones, about 82% seen once. The chain is built from TRBV6-6 and TRBJ1-3; TRBD1 agrees at 7 bases. The material sequenced was PBMCs, taken around atezolizumab (anti-PD-L1) treatment. The TCR sequence derives from a man aged 35 to 55 with urothelial cancer. CDR3 protein: CASSSGTVQKENTIYF. The DNA of the CDR3 is TGTGCCAGCAGTTCAGGGACAGTCCAAAAGGAAAACACCATATATTTT.